These T cell receptor beta chains were read from a single sample in a study of T cell responses to AZD1222 COVID-19 vaccine. Profiling relied on immunoSEQ multiplex PCR, and the TCRdb table lists in-frame clones only, not all of them. This table holds about 150,000 clones, about 95% found once. The source material was peripheral blood, sampled on day 0 of AZD1222 vaccination. The source of these receptors is an adult in good health. The CDR3 runs from the conserved cysteine through the conserved F or W. Fields, in order: V gene, D gene, J gene, clone size, CDR3 protein, CDR3 DNA. D genes are given only for firm matches. Expanded clones get a size class; other rows say once, few or many, or leave the size out.

TRBV15	TRBD1	TRBJ1-1	.	CATRSQGGTEAFF	TGTGCCACCAGATCACAGGGGGGTACTGAAGCTTTCTTT
TRBV19	TRBD1	TRBJ1-2	.	CASSSDYRGGNYGYTF	TGTGCCAGTAGTTCCGACTACAGGGGAGGTAACTATGGCTACACCTTC
TRBV3-1/TRBV3-2	.	TRBJ2-1	.	CASSQGNVRSEQFF	TGTGCCAGCAGCCAAGGTAATGTCCGGAGTGAGCAGTTCTTC
TRBV24-1	TRBD1	TRBJ1-4	.	CATSGTGGRNEKLFF	TGTGCCACCAGTGGGACAGGGGGGCGGAATGAAAAACTGTTTTTT
TRBV19	TRBD1	TRBJ2-1	.	CASPPGQGPWNNEQFF	TGTGCCAGTCCCCCGGGACAGGGACCCTGGAACAATGAGCAGTTCTTC
TRBV19	.	TRBJ1-2	.	CASSAGINYGYTF	TGTGCCAGTAGTGCAGGGATAAACTATGGCTACACCTTC
TRBV6-5	TRBD1	TRBJ1-1	.	CASRGQGSDTEAFF	TGTGCCAGCAGAGGACAGGGTTCCGACACTGAAGCTTTCTTT
TRBV4-3	TRBD2	TRBJ2-1	.	CASSLEYQLAGLEQFF	TGCGCCAGCAGCCTAGAGTACCAACTAGCGGGGCTTGAGCAGTTCTTC
TRBV19	.	TRBJ2-1	.	CATNPTGSTYNEQFF	TGTGCCACTAACCCTACCGGGTCCACTTACAATGAGCAGTTCTTC
TRBV7-3	TRBD1	TRBJ2-5	.	CASSRGTGGMETQYF	TGTGCCAGCAGCCGCGGGACAGGGGGAATGGAGACCCAGTACTTC
TRBV2	TRBD1	TRBJ2-5	.	CASTPGQGPFQETQYF	TGTGCCAGCACCCCGGGACAGGGCCCCTTCCAGGAGACCCAGTACTTC
TRBV5-1	TRBD1	TRBJ1-2	.	CASSLGGTGSANYGYTF	TGCGCCAGCAGCTTGGGGGGGACAGGTTCAGCTAACTATGGCTACACCTTC
TRBV18	.	TRBJ2-5	.	CASSPGRQETQYF	TGTGCCAGCTCACCAGGCAGGCAAGAGACCCAGTACTTC
TRBV28	.	TRBJ1-5	.	CASRNPLANQPQHF	TGTGCCAGCAGGAACCCCCTGGCCAATCAGCCCCAGCATTTT
TRBV5-4	TRBD1	TRBJ1-6	.	CASSPGTAGPVHF	TGTGCCAGCAGCCCCGGGACAGCGGGGCCCGTCCACTTT
TRBV18	TRBD2	TRBJ2-1	.	CASSPTVPSGTYNEQFF	TGTGCCAGCTCACCAACCGTTCCTAGCGGGACGTACAATGAGCAGTTCTTC
TRBV15	.	TRBJ1-4	.	CATSRDLPRNEKLFF	TGTGCCACCAGCAGAGATCTTCCCAGAAATGAAAAACTGTTTTTT
TRBV7-2	TRBD2	TRBJ2-3	.	CASSSNPTSGRRKAYTQYF	TGTGCCAGCAGCTCTAACCCAACTAGCGGGAGGCGTAAGGCTTATACGCAGTATTTT
TRBV5-6	.	TRBJ2-3	.	CASSSRPVLGDTQYF	TGTGCCAGCAGCTCCCGTCCGGTGTTGGGGGATACGCAGTATTTT
TRBV2	TRBD1	TRBJ1-1	.	CASRGTVITEAFF	TGTGCCAGCAGAGGGACAGTCATTACTGAAGCTTTCTTT
TRBV3-1/TRBV3-2	.	TRBJ1-4	.	CACGYATNEKLFF	TGTGCCTGCGGATATGCAACTAATGAAAAACTGTTTTTT
TRBV12-5	TRBD2	TRBJ2-2	.	CASGLALLAGTNTGELFF	TGTGCTAGTGGTTTGGCCCTTCTAGCGGGTACGAACACCGGGGAGCTGTTTTTT
TRBV5-6	.	TRBJ1-5	.	CASSLWGETSPQHF	TGTGCCAGCAGCTTGTGGGGGGAGACGTCGCCCCAGCATTTT
TRBV11-2	.	TRBJ2-5	.	CASSLVPGQETQYF	TGTGCCAGCAGCTTAGTCCCAGGCCAAGAGACCCAGTACTTC
TRBV28	.	TRBJ1-5	.	CASSLLLYSNQPQHF	TGTGCCAGCAGTTTACTATTATATAGCAATCAGCCCCAGCATTTT
TRBV9	TRBD2	TRBJ2-1	.	CASSTSGGSSYNEQFF	TGTGCCAGCAGCACCAGCGGGGGGAGCTCCTACAATGAGCAGTTCTTC
TRBV7-9	TRBD2	TRBJ2-3	.	CASSSGLTSTDTQYF	TGTGCCAGCAGCTCGGGACTAACTAGCACAGATACGCAGTATTTT
TRBV6-5	TRBD1	TRBJ1-2	.	CASRPSGDRGGYTF	TGTGCCAGCAGACCGTCCGGGGACAGGGGTGGCTACACCTTC
TRBV5-4	.	TRBJ1-1	.	CASSYDRNTEAFF	TGTGCCAGCAGCTACGACAGGAACACTGAAGCTTTCTTT
TRBV4-2	TRBD2	TRBJ2-5	.	CASSQKGLAGGVWETQYF	TGTGCCAGCAGCCAAAAAGGGCTAGCGGGGGGAGTCTGGGAGACCCAGTACTTC
TRBV6-2/TRBV6-3	.	TRBJ1-3	.	CASSYSSLRRVSSGNTIYF	TGTGCCAGCAGTTACTCGAGTCTGCGGCGAGTAAGCTCTGGAAACACCATATATTTT
TRBV19	TRBD2	TRBJ2-1	.	CASRPGLADNEQFF	TGTGCCAGTAGACCGGGACTAGCGGACAATGAGCAGTTCTTC
TRBV19	.	TRBJ1-1	.	CASSMGLGLTEAFF	TGTGCCAGTAGTATGGGGCTTGGGCTAACTGAAGCTTTCTTT
TRBV3-1/TRBV3-2	.	TRBJ1-1	.	CASSAVRMNTEAFF	TGTGCCAGCAGCGCCGTACGGATGAACACTGAAGCTTTCTTT
TRBV19	.	TRBJ2-2	few	CASRRGSNTGELFF	TGTGCCAGTAGAAGAGGTTCGAACACCGGGGAGCTGTTTTTT
TRBV24-1	.	TRBJ2-6	.	CATSDPRQPNVLTF	TGTGCCACCAGTGATCCACGACAGCCCAACGTCCTGACTTTC
TRBV11-2	TRBD1	TRBJ1-1	.	CASSSWRGRDRGPDTEAFF	TGTGCCAGCAGCTCCTGGAGAGGCCGGGACAGGGGGCCTGACACTGAAGCTTTCTTT
TRBV5-1	.	TRBJ2-1	.	CASSLDPHGSYNEQFF	TGCGCCAGCAGCTTGGACCCCCACGGGTCCTACAATGAGCAGTTCTTC
TRBV30	TRBD2	TRBJ2-3	.	CAWTLAGTDTQYF	TGTGCCTGGACACTAGCGGGCACAGATACGCAGTATTTT
TRBV27	TRBD1	TRBJ1-5	few	CASSSYGQGGSNQPQHF	TGTGCCAGCAGTTCCTATGGACAGGGGGGTAGCAATCAGCCCCAGCATTTT
TRBV7-2	.	TRBJ1-6	.	CASSLAREVSNSPLHF	TGTGCCAGCAGCTTAGCGCGCGAGGTTTCAAATTCACCCCTCCACTTT
TRBV6-4	.	TRBJ2-2	.	CASSARGAMNTGELFF	TGTGCCAGCAGCGCAAGGGGGGCCATGAACACCGGGGAGCTGTTTTTT
TRBV2	TRBD1	TRBJ2-3	.	CASSADRGSDTQYF	TGTGCCAGCAGCGCAGACAGGGGTTCAGATACGCAGTATTTT
TRBV6-1	.	TRBJ1-1	.	CASSEIWAEAFF	TGTGCCAGCAGTGAGATATGGGCTGAAGCTTTCTTT
TRBV19	TRBD1	TRBJ2-1	.	CASSTAGTAYNEQFF	TGTGCCAGTAGTACTGCCGGGACAGCTTACAATGAGCAGTTCTTC
TRBV11-3	TRBD1	TRBJ2-3	.	CASGQGARGSTDTQYF	TGTGCCAGCGGGCAGGGGGCCCGCGGAAGCACAGATACGCAGTATTTT
TRBV12-5	.	TRBJ2-3	.	CASGGDTQYF	TGTGCTAGTGGTGGGGATACGCAGTATTTT
TRBV28	.	TRBJ1-1	.	CASSLTVFGGAAFF	TGTGCCAGCAGTTTAACGGTTTTCGGAGGGGCCGCTTTCTTT
TRBV4-3	.	TRBJ2-1	.	CASSQEELPPYNEQFF	TGCGCCAGCAGCCAGGAGGAGCTTCCGCCCTACAATGAGCAGTTCTTC
TRBV5-6	.	TRBJ1-5	once	CASSRQGWVSNQPQHF	TGTGCCAGCAGCCGCCAGGGATGGGTTTCCAATCAGCCCCAGCATTTT
TRBV2	.	TRBJ2-3	.	CASGVPGGADTQYF	TGTGCCAGCGGGGTCCCCGGCGGGGCAGATACGCAGTATTTT
TRBV4-3	.	TRBJ1-1	.	CASSLTPPQGRLTEAFF	TGCGCCAGCAGCCTTACTCCCCCCCAGGGGAGGTTGACTGAAGCTTTCTTT
TRBV6-6	TRBD1	TRBJ1-4	.	CASSQGTGLATNEKLFF	TGTGCCAGCAGTCAGGGGACAGGGCTTGCAACTAATGAAAAACTGTTTTTT